The T cell receptor beta chain described here comes from a study of OX40 agonist ivuxolimab in advanced cancers. Regarding the complete study: Ivuxolimab, which targeted the costimulatory receptor OX40 (CD134), was an agonistic, fully human IgG2 monoclonal antibody. Intravenous ivuxolimab was administered to patients every 2 weeks at six dose levels: 0.01, 0.1, 0.3, 1.5, 3 and 10 mg/kg. Among the 52 dose-escalation patients, some 20 had hepatocellular carcinoma, about 15 melanoma, 9 renal cell carcinoma and 9 head and neck cancer. The dose-escalation cohort was 82.7% male with a mean age of 60 years, ranging from roughly 20 to 85. Patients were allowed to have had prior anti-PD-1, anti-PD-L1 or anti-CTLA-4 therapy, and approximately 37% of the dose-escalation patients had been treated with checkpoint inhibitors. Three dose-escalation patients achieved partial responses, one with hepatocellular carcinoma and two with cutaneous melanoma. Peripheral TCRbeta sequencing aimed to test whether ivuxolimab altered TCR sequence diversity and caused clonal T-cell expansion. The paper reports the monotherapy dose-escalation portion (N = 52 patients) of the phase I ivuxolimab trial.

To sequence the TCRbeta CDR3 region, genomic DNA was isolated from the sorted cells. The immunoSEQ Assay was used to sequence the TCRbeta CDR3 regions. The table comes from immuneACCESS by way of TCRdb, which keeps in-frame sequences with V and J called. Part of the clones is missing from these tables; in studies checked, under half for an unresolved V gene and the rest for unknown reasons. This sample gives about 42,000 clones in total; about 88% of them show up just once. The top ten hold around an eighth of the sample. What the study reported, not specific to this receptor: After ivuxolimab, more expanded clones were found on average in CD8+ T cells than in CD4+ T cells. At doses of 0.1 to 3.0 mg/kg, clonal expansion of both CD4+ and CD8+ T cells in blood was seen between baseline and week 6. In the 0.1-3.0 mg/kg groups, partial responders had among the lowest normalized peripheral clonal expansion, particularly in CD8+ T cells. Low levels of normalized T-cell clonal expansion were also seen in some patients who did not respond. The antigen specificity of the clonally expanded peripheral T cells was not determined.

Measured from the cysteine to the phenylalanine, the CDR3 is 15 residues long. This entry keeps only the CDR3 DNA: 45 bases, framed from base 1. The junction shows trimming of 6 bases on V and 0 bases on J, plus 15 bases between the germline ends. Via the germline V gene, CDR1 is SNHLY and CDR2 FYNNEI. Remarks on this clone: What antigen it recognizes has not been identified. The record has no base qualities; no much larger clone is one base away.

Patients with a history of autoimmune disease or receiving systemic immunosuppression were excluded from the trial. In every dose cohort, peripheral blood was drawn for TCR sequencing at baseline, cycle 4 day 1, and cycle 7 day 1. Samples were obtained from an open-label, multicenter, first-in-human phase I dose-escalation trial of ivuxolimab. Adults with locally advanced or metastatic melanoma, renal cell, hepatocellular, or head and neck squamous cell carcinoma were enrolled in the trial. Before TCR sequencing, CD4+ T cells and CD8+ T cells from peripheral blood were sorted into separate populations.

The specimen was CD4+ or CD8+ T cells sorted from blood, collected in a trial of the OX40 agonist ivuxolimab. The V gene is TRBV2 and the J gene is TRBJ2-7; the D region possibly corresponds to TRBD2 (5 bases align). The receptor's source is an adult with an advanced solid tumor such as melanoma, head and neck, liver or kidney cancer. DNA sequence: TGTGCCAGCAGAGAGGGCGCAGCTGCCTCCTACGAGCAGTACTTC. This gives the protein CASREGAAASYEQYF.